This is a list of T cell receptor beta chains from one sample in a study of T-cell memory formation after mild COVID-19. Using its own MiXCR run on the 5' RACE reads, TCRdb lists one record per CDR3 protein. The top ten clones hold around 9% of a sample with about 400,000 distinct CDR3 sequences, 20% to 25% of them seen once. The sample consisted of PBMCs or a T cell subset sorted from them (not recorded which). These receptors came from an adult woman who had mild COVID-19 (a few samples of this study predate the infection). Cell type and time point are not known. CDR3s include the opening cysteine and the closing phenylalanine or tryptophan. Fields, in order: D gene, V gene, J gene, clone size, CDR3 DNA, CDR3 protein. The D gene is left open where the match is weak. Rows give clone size only sometimes, using once, few, many, or a class for an expanded clone.

TRBD1	TRBV12-3/TRBV12-4	TRBJ2-1	few	TGTGCCAGCAGTCTCCGACAGGGGATCGGGTCCTACAATGAGCAGTTCTTC	CASSLRQGIGSYNEQFF
-	TRBV3-1	TRBJ2-7	few	TGTGCCAGCAGCCCAACTAGGGATCGCGAGCAGTACTTC	CASSPTRDREQYF
TRBD2	TRBV7-3	TRBJ2-1	few	TGTGCCAGCAGCGGCGGGACTAGCGGCTACAATGAGCAGTTCTTC	CASSGGTSGYNEQFF
TRBD1	TRBV6-1	TRBJ1-5	-	TGTGCCAGCGGACTGACAGGGTATAGCAATCAGCCCCAGCATTTT	CASGLTGYSNQPQHF
-	TRBV12-3/TRBV12-4	TRBJ2-2	few	TGTGCCAGCAGTTTAGAGGGGACCGAAAAGGAGCTGTTTTTT	CASSLEGTEKELFF
TRBD2	TRBV23-1	TRBJ2-3	few	TGCGCCAGCATTCCGACTAGCGGGAGGAGTAGAGATACGCAGTATTTT	CASIPTSGRSRDTQYF
TRBD1	TRBV9	TRBJ2-2	-	TGTGCCAGCAGCGGCCGGGACAGGGGGGAATCCGGGGAGCTGTTTTTT	CASSGRDRGESGELFF
-	TRBV6-2/TRBV6-3	TRBJ1-1	few	TGTGCCAGCAGCCCAGCCAGGGTCAAGAACACTGAAGCTTTCTTT	CASSPARVKNTEAFF
TRBD1	TRBV19	TRBJ1-6	few	TGTGCCAGTAGTACTCGGACAGGAGCCCTAAATTCACCCCTCCACTTT	CASSTRTGALNSPLHF
-	TRBV12-3/TRBV12-4	TRBJ1-6	-	TGTGCCAGCAGTTTCGGTGAAAGTAATTCACCCCTCCACTTT	CASSFGESNSPLHF
TRBD1	TRBV7-2	TRBJ1-1	-	TGTGCCAGCAGCTGGCCCGGGACAGGGGGCACTGAAGCTTTCTTT	CASSWPGTGGTEAFF
TRBD2	TRBV20-1	TRBJ2-7	-	TGCAGTGCTAGAGATTTATCGGGGGTGGGACTAGCGAACGAGCAGTACTTC	CSARDLSGVGLANEQYF
-	TRBV11-2	TRBJ1-1	-	TGTGCCAGCAGCTTAGGTGGGGGGAGGAACACTGAAGCTTTCTTT	CASSLGGGRNTEAFF
-	TRBV29-1	TRBJ2-1	-	TGCAGCGTTGGTCCTAGGCTGGTCAATGAGCAGTTCTTC	CSVGPRLVNEQFF
-	TRBV7-9	TRBJ2-7	few	TGTGCCAGCAGCCATACATATGCGGCCTACGAGCAGTACTTC	CASSHTYAAYEQYF
-	TRBV6-5	TRBJ1-1	-	TGTGCCAGCAGTCGACTAAACAGAGAAGCTTTCTTT	CASSRLNREAFF
-	TRBV6-5	TRBJ2-5	few	TGTGCCAGCTCGGGTGGGAAGACCCAGTACTTC	CASSGGKTQYF
-	TRBV4-3	TRBJ2-1	-	TGCGCCAGCAGCCACAAGACCGCTCACAATGAGCAGTTCTTC	CASSHKTAHNEQFF
-	TRBV6-2/TRBV6-3	TRBJ1-5	few	TGTGCCAGCAGTTACCTCGGGGGGTATGGTCAGCCCCAGCATTTT	CASSYLGGYGQPQHF